The T cell receptor beta chain under discussion was sequenced for a study of blood T cells in healthy people across ages. A second roughly 6 to 11 cycle PCR used barcoded and J-beta primers. TCRdb re-analysed the 5' RACE reads in MiXCR, keeping a single row per CDR3 protein. The sample carries about 510,000 distinct CDR3 sequences, roughly a quarter recorded once. V was shortened by 5 bases and J by 12 bases, with 32 bases between the two germline ends. CDR3 size: 17 residues. CDR1 is MNHEY, CDR2 SVGEGT, per germline. The sample was also linked to a second study, of T cells of mothers and their children.

V is TRBV6-2 or TRBV6-3 and J is TRBJ2-7, with D hard to call. What was sequenced was blood. The sequence was collected from a boy aged 2 to 9 in good health. CDR3 region: CASSLLLRLDEEETRYF. The CDR3 DNA reads as TGTGCCAGCAGTCTTCTCCTCCGGCTAGACGAGGAAGAGACCCGGTACTTC.